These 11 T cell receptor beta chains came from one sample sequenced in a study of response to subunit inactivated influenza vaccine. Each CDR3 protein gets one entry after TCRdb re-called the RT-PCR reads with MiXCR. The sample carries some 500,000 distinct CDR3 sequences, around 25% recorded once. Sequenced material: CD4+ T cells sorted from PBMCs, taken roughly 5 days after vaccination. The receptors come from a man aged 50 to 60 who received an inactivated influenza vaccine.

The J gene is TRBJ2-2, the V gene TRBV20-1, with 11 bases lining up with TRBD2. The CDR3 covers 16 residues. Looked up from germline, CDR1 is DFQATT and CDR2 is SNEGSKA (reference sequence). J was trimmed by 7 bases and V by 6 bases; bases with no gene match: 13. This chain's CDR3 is CSAGVRLAGQGGELFF. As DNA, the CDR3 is TGCAGTGCAGGGGTTAGACTAGCGGGACAGGGCGGGGAGCTGTTTTTT.

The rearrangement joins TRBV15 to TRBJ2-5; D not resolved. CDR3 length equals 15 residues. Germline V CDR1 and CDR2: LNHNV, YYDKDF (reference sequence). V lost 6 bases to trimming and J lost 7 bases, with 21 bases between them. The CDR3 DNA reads TGTGCCACCAGTAGGCTAGAACCCCAAGCTGGGACCCAGTACTTC. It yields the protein CATSRLEPQAGTQYF.

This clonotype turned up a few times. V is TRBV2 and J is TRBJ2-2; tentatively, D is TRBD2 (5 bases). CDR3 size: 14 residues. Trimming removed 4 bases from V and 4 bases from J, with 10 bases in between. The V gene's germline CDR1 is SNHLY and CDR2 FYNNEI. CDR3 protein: CASSVGRLTGELFF. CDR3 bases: TGTGCCAGCAGTGTTGGGAGACTCACCGGGGAGCTGTTTTTT. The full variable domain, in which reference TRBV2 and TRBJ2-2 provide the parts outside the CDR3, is EPEVTQTPSHQVTQMGQEVILRCVPISNHLYFYWYRQILGQKVEFLVSFYNNEISEKSEIFDDQFSVERPDGSNFTLKIRSTKLEDSAMYFCASSVGRLTGELFFGEGSRLTVL.

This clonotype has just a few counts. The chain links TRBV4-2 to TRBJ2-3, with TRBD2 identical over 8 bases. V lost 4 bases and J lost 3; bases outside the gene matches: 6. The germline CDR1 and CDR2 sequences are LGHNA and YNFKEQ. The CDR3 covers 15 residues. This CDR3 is CASSLRQRETDTQYF. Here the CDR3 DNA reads TGTGCCAGCAGCCTGCGTCAGCGGGAGACAGATACGCAGTATTTT.

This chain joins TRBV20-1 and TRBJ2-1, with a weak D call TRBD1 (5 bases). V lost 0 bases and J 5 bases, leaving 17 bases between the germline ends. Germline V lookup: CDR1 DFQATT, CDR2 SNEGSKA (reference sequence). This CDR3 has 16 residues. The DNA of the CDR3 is TGCAGTGCTAGAGATGCAGGGCCAGCCCGCCACAATGAGCAGTTCTTC. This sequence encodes CSARDAGPARHNEQFF.

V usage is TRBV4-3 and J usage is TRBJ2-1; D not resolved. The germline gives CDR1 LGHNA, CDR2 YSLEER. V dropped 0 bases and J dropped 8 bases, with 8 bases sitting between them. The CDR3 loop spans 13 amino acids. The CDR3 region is CASSQEQFYEQFF. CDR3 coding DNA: TGCGCCAGCAGCCAAGAACAGTTCTATGAGCAGTTCTTC.

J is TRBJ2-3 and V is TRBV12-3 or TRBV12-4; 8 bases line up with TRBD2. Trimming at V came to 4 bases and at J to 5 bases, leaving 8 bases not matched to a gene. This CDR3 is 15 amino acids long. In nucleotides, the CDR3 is TGTGCCAGCAGTTCCCAAGCGGGAGCGTTAGATACGCAGTATTTT. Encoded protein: CASSSQAGALDTQYF.

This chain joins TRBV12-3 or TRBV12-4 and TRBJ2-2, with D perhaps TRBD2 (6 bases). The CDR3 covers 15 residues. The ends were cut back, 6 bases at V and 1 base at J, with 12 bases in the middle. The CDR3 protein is CASRSSGRNTGELFF. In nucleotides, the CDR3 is TGTGCCAGCAGGAGCAGCGGGCGGAACACCGGGGAGCTGTTTTTT.

As DNA, the CDR3 is TGTGCCAGCAGTACGGGACAGGGCTATGGCTACACCTTC. This translates into CASSTGQGYGYTF. This chain links TRBV28 with TRBJ1-2, with 9 bases matching TRBD1. CDR3 length: 13 residues. The V and J ends lost 5 bases and 4 bases, in that order; junction bases with no gene match: 2. Looked up from germline, CDR1 is MDHEN and CDR2 is SYDVKM.

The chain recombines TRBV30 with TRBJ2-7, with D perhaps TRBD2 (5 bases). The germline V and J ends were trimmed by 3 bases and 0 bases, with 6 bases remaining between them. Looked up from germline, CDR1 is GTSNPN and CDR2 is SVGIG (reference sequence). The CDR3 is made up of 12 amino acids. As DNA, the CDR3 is TGTGCCTGGAGCGGGGTCTCCTACGAGCAGTACTTC. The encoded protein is CAWSGVSYEQYF.

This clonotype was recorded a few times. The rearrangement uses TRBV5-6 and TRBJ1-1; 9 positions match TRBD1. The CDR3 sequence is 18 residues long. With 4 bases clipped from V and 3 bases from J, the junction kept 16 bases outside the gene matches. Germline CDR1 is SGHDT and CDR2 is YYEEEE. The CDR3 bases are TGTGCCAGCAGCGGAACAGGGGGCTCAGAGTTAAGGGACACTGAAGCTTTCTTT. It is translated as CASSGTGGSELRDTEAFF. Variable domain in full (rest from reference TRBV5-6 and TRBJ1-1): DAGVTQSPTHLIKTRGQQVTLRCSPKSGHDTVSWYQQALGQGPQFIFQYYEEEERQRGNFPDRFSGHQFPNYSSELNVNALLLGDSALYLCASSGTGGSELRDTEAFFGQGTRLTVV.